The rows below give T cell receptor beta chains drawn from one sample of a study of blood T cells in healthy people across ages. From the 5' RACE reads, TCRdb called clonotypes with MiXCR, one entry per CDR3 protein. Of 650,000 to 1,000,000 distinct CDR3 sequences in the sample, 30% to 45% were seen once. Sequenced: blood. Source of these receptors: a man in his late teens or twenties in good health. Each CDR3 is given with its conserved first and last residue. The order of the fields is J gene, V gene, clone size, D gene, CDR3 protein, CDR3 DNA. D genes are given only for firm matches. Rows give clone size only sometimes, using once, few, many, or a class for an expanded clone.

TRBJ1-1 | TRBV28 | - | TRBD1 | CASRQGAVTEAFF | TGTGCCAGCAGGCAGGGGGCTGTCACTGAAGCTTTCTTT
TRBJ1-1 | TRBV29-1 | - | - | CSVGGPNTEAFF | TGCAGCGTTGGCGGCCCTAACACTGAAGCTTTCTTT
TRBJ1-2 | TRBV2 | - | - | CASSERGGDYGYTF | TGTGCCAGCAGTGAGAGGGGTGGTGACTATGGCTACACCTTC
TRBJ1-1 | TRBV7-3 | few | - | CASSQGPALNTEAFF | TGTGCCAGCAGCCAGGGCCCCGCGCTGAACACTGAAGCTTTCTTT
TRBJ1-4 | TRBV12-3/TRBV12-4 | - | - | CASSLDPGEKLFF | TGTGCCAGCAGTTTAGACCCTGGTGAAAAACTGTTTTTT
TRBJ1-1 | TRBV29-1 | - | - | CSVRGTEAFF | TGCAGCGTTCGCGGGACTGAAGCTTTCTTT
TRBJ2-3 | TRBV7-2 | - | - | CAGSLVGQSTDTQYF | TGTGCCGGCAGCTTAGTAGGGCAGAGTACAGATACGCAGTATTTT
TRBJ1-2 | TRBV7-2 | - | - | CASSTWTTNYGYTF | TGTGCCAGCAGCACCTGGACCACGAACTATGGCTACACCTTC
TRBJ1-1 | TRBV11-2 | - | - | CASSLVQGLNTEAFF | TGTGCCAGCAGCTTAGTGCAGGGACTGAACACTGAAGCTTTCTTT
TRBJ2-7 | TRBV20-1 | few | - | CSAHQGFLGYEQYF | TGCAGTGCTCATCAGGGGTTTTTGGGCTACGAGCAGTACTTC
TRBJ1-5 | TRBV6-1 | few | TRBD1 | CASSTWTGNQPQHF | TGTGCCAGCAGTACTTGGACAGGGAATCAGCCCCAGCATTTT
TRBJ2-3 | TRBV6-5 | many | - | CASRNDPGDTQYF | TGTGCCAGCAGAAACGACCCCGGAGATACGCAGTATTTT
TRBJ2-3 | TRBV10-3 | - | - | CAISESTGAWDTPYF | TGTGCCATCAGTGAGTCTACGGGGGCGTGGGATACGCCGTATTTT
TRBJ2-3 | TRBV4-1 | many | - | CASSQVADTQYF | TGCGCCAGCAGCCAAGTGGCAGATACGCAGTATTTT
TRBJ2-7 | TRBV7-9 | - | TRBD1 | CASSLFQGEIQYF | TGTGCCAGCAGCTTATTCCAGGGGGAGATCCAGTACTTC
TRBJ2-3 | TRBV5-1 | - | - | CASSVVLGDTQYF | TGCGCCAGCAGCGTGGTCCTTGGGGATACGCAGTATTTT
TRBJ1-2 | TRBV25-1 | many | - | CASTGHRSAYGYTF | TGTGCCAGCACGGGACACCGATCCGCCTATGGCTACACCTTC
TRBJ1-3 | TRBV4-2 | - | - | CASSQGTVTSGNTIYF | TGTGCCAGCAGCCAAGGAACAGTTACCTCTGGAAACACCATATATTTT
TRBJ2-1 | TRBV11-2 | - | TRBD2 | CASSSGGGLNFDEQFF | TGTGCCAGCAGCAGCGGGGGGGGCCTAAATTTCGATGAGCAGTTCTTC
TRBJ2-3 | TRBV19 | - | - | CASSIVPTDTQYF | TGTGCCAGTAGTATCGTCCCCACAGATACGCAGTATTTT
TRBJ1-2 | TRBV5-5 | - | - | CASSLKGLGYGYTF | TGTGCCAGCAGCTTGAAGGGGTTGGGCTATGGCTACACCTTC
TRBJ1-1 | TRBV30 | - | - | CAWSGTKNTEAFF | TGTGCCTGGAGTGGGACAAAAAACACTGAAGCTTTCTTT
TRBJ1-1 | TRBV30 | few | - | CAWSPLGSGNTEAFF | TGTGCCTGGAGTCCTTTAGGGTCCGGGAACACTGAAGCTTTCTTT
TRBJ2-7 | TRBV7-7 | few | TRBD2 | CASSLLPQTSGGTYNEQYF | TGTGCTAGCAGCTTATTACCGCAAACTAGCGGGGGAACCTACAATGAGCAGTACTTC
TRBJ1-1 | TRBV5-1 | - | - | CASRGGVADTEAFF | TGCGCCAGCAGGGGGGGGGTGGCGGACACTGAAGCTTTCTTT
TRBJ2-3 | TRBV5-1 | - | - | CASSLGQLTDMQYF | TGCGCCAGCAGTTTGGGGCAGTTGACAGATATGCAGTATTTT
TRBJ2-7 | TRBV11-2 | - | TRBD1 | CASSLGGTGMYEQYF | TGTGCCAGCAGCTTAGGGGGGACAGGGATGTACGAGCAGTACTTC
TRBJ2-6 | TRBV18 | few | - | CASSPPPSPGANVLTF | TGTGCCAGCTCACCTCCACCCTCCCCCGGGGCCAACGTCCTGACTTTC
TRBJ1-1 | TRBV18 | - | - | CASSPPPGGMTEAFF | TGTGCCAGCTCACCACCGCCCGGGGGCATGACTGAAGCTTTCTTT
TRBJ2-5 | TRBV6-5 | - | TRBD2 | CASRRDYQETQYF | TGTGCCAGCAGGAGGGACTATCAAGAGACCCAGTACTTC
TRBJ1-5 | TRBV20-1 | - | - | CSARQGTHQPQHF | TGCAGTGCTAGGCAGGGAACCCACCAGCCCCAGCATTTT
TRBJ1-5 | TRBV6-1 | few | TRBD1 | CASRMDRDHPSGNQPQHF | TGTGCCAGCAGGATGGACAGGGATCATCCGTCTGGCAATCAGCCCCAGCATTTT
TRBJ2-7 | TRBV12-3/TRBV12-4 | - | - | CASSSPPGGTLDVRNLPYEQYF | TGTGCCAGCAGTTCCCCCCCCGGGGGCACCTTGGATGTTCGAAACCTCCCCTACGAGCAGTACTTC
TRBJ1-6 | TRBV29-1 | few | - | CSGILTSYSSYNSPLHF | TGCAGCGGAATTCTGACAAGCTACAGCTCCTATAATTCACCCCTCCACTTT
TRBJ1-2 | TRBV9 | - | - | CASSHQDPGVYGYTF | TGTGCCAGCAGCCACCAGGACCCGGGGGTTTATGGCTACACCTTC
TRBJ1-1 | TRBV10-3 | many | - | CAISGVPGAEAFF | TGTGCCATCAGTGGGGTCCCCGGGGCTGAAGCTTTCTTT
TRBJ1-2 | TRBV7-2 | many | - | CASSLTLGDYGYTF | TGTGCCAGCAGCTTAACGCTGGGGGACTATGGCTACACCTTC
TRBJ1-2 | TRBV28 | - | - | CASSIPGVGYTF | TGTGCCAGCAGTATACCCGGTGTTGGCTACACCTTC
TRBJ2-6 | TRBV7-9 | once | - | CASSPPLWAGANVLTF | TGTGCCAGCAGCCCCCCACTTTGGGCTGGGGCCAACGTCCTGACTTTC
TRBJ2-3 | TRBV29-1 | - | TRBD2 | CSVRDYGYTDTQYF | TGCAGCGTTAGGGACTACGGCTACACAGATACGCAGTATTTT
TRBJ2-2 | TRBV6-2/TRBV6-3 | - | TRBD1 | CACSERDRVTGELFF | TGTGCCTGCAGCGAACGGGACAGGGTCACCGGGGAGCTGTTTTTT
TRBJ1-5 | TRBV18 | - | TRBD1 | CASSPSTGTGRNQPQHF | TGTGCCAGCTCACCAAGTACCGGGACAGGGAGAAATCAGCCCCAGCATTTT